Listed below are T cell receptor beta chains from one sample, sequenced in a study of T cells in tuberculosis. Here immunoSEQ multiplex PCR was the method, and the copy in TCRdb shows in-frame clones only, minus some. The table shows tens of thousands of clones, with 80% to 95% occurring only once. Input material: PBMCs. The receptors come from a donor aged 10 to 29 with latent tuberculosis or without tuberculosis infection. Some clones in this sample may be carry-over from other donors' samples. The CDR3 runs from the conserved cysteine through the conserved F or W. The D gene is left open where the match is weak. Size values are once, few and many counts, or a class for expanded clones, and some rows have none.

j_call: TRBJ2-2
v_call: TRBV4-1
clone_size: -
d_call: TRBD2
cdr3_aa: CASQSLAVNTGELFF
cdr3_nt: TGCGCCAGTCAGTCACTAGCGGTTAACACCGGGGAGCTGTTTTTT

j_call: TRBJ1-4
v_call: TRBV15
clone_size: -
d_call: -
cdr3_aa: CATRHRVNEKLFF
cdr3_nt: TGTGCCACCAGGCACAGGGTAAATGAAAAACTGTTTTTT

j_call: TRBJ1-2
v_call: TRBV11-2
clone_size: once
d_call: TRBD1
cdr3_aa: CASSLEGAAGGGYTF
cdr3_nt: TGTGCCAGCAGCTTGGAGGGGGCGGCCGGGGGTGGCTACACCTTC

j_call: TRBJ1-1
v_call: TRBV2
clone_size: -
d_call: TRBD1
cdr3_aa: CASSMGQQTSEAFF
cdr3_nt: TGTGCCAGCAGTATGGGACAGCAGACGTCTGAAGCTTTCTTT

j_call: TRBJ2-3
v_call: TRBV6-1
clone_size: -
d_call: TRBD2
cdr3_aa: CASSPASGVDTQYF
cdr3_nt: TGTGCCAGCAGTCCCGCTAGCGGGGTGGATACGCAGTATTTT

j_call: TRBJ2-6
v_call: TRBV7-9
clone_size: -
d_call: TRBD1
cdr3_aa: CASTPDRGQPGANVLTF
cdr3_nt: TGTGCCAGCACCCCGGACAGGGGGCAACCTGGGGCCAACGTCCTGACTTTC

j_call: TRBJ1-2
v_call: TRBV30
clone_size: once
d_call: -
cdr3_aa: CAWSGDFNYGYTF
cdr3_nt: TGTGCCTGGAGTGGGGACTTTAACTATGGCTACACCTTC

j_call: TRBJ2-3
v_call: TRBV2
clone_size: -
d_call: -
cdr3_aa: CASKGRQGSTDTQYF
cdr3_nt: TGTGCCAGCAAAGGAAGGCAGGGTTCCACAGATACGCAGTATTTT

j_call: TRBJ2-1
v_call: TRBV9
clone_size: -
d_call: -
cdr3_aa: CASSPTPSSYNEQFF
cdr3_nt: TGTGCCAGCAGCCCAACCCCTAGCTCCTACAATGAGCAGTTCTTC

j_call: TRBJ2-7
v_call: TRBV7-8
clone_size: -
d_call: TRBD1
cdr3_aa: CASSLAGGPTNYEQYF
cdr3_nt: TGTGCCAGCAGCTTGGCAGGGGGACCTACTAACTACGAGCAGTACTTC

j_call: TRBJ2-3
v_call: TRBV9
clone_size: -
d_call: TRBD2
cdr3_aa: CASSSKRREPDTQYF
cdr3_nt: TGTGCCAGCAGCTCCAAGAGGCGGGAGCCAGATACGCAGTATTTT

j_call: TRBJ2-7
v_call: TRBV28
clone_size: -
d_call: TRBD1
cdr3_aa: CASRPETGGGSYEQYF
cdr3_nt: TGTGCCAGCAGACCCGAGACAGGGGGCGGCTCCTACGAGCAGTACTTC

j_call: TRBJ1-5
v_call: TRBV2
clone_size: -
d_call: -
cdr3_aa: CASSEAGRSNQPQHF
cdr3_nt: TGTGCCAGCAGTGAAGCGGGGAGAAGCAATCAGCCCCAGCATTTT

j_call: TRBJ1-2
v_call: TRBV25-1
clone_size: -
d_call: TRBD1
cdr3_aa: CASSGPGQGGYGYTF
cdr3_nt: TGTGCCAGCAGTGGCCCGGGACAGGGGGGTTATGGCTACACCTTC

j_call: TRBJ1-1
v_call: TRBV18
clone_size: -
d_call: -
cdr3_aa: CASSQHLNTEAFF
cdr3_nt: TGTGCCAGCTCACAGCATTTGAACACTGAAGCTTTCTTT

j_call: TRBJ2-1
v_call: TRBV7-9
clone_size: -
d_call: -
cdr3_aa: CASSSALGGGDEQFF
cdr3_nt: TGTGCCAGCAGCTCCGCGCTAGGCGGAGGGGATGAGCAGTTCTTC

j_call: TRBJ1-2
v_call: TRBV6-1
clone_size: -
d_call: TRBD1
cdr3_aa: CASSVPRGQTYGYTF
cdr3_nt: TGTGCCAGCAGTGTGCCCCGGGGACAGACCTATGGCTACACCTTC

j_call: TRBJ1-1
v_call: TRBV2
clone_size: -
d_call: -
cdr3_aa: CATAGYEAFF
cdr3_nt: TGTGCCACCGCAGGTTATGAAGCTTTCTTT

j_call: TRBJ2-1
v_call: TRBV25-1
clone_size: -
d_call: -
cdr3_aa: CASSDLPSGHNEQFF
cdr3_nt: TGTGCCAGCAGTGACCTACCCAGCGGGCACAATGAGCAGTTCTTC

j_call: TRBJ2-6
v_call: TRBV7-7
clone_size: -
d_call: -
cdr3_aa: CASSRTINAQSRANVLTF
cdr3_nt: TGTGCCAGCAGCAGAACCATTAATGCACAAAGTCGGGCCAACGTCCTGACTTTC

j_call: TRBJ2-2
v_call: TRBV30
clone_size: -
d_call: TRBD2
cdr3_aa: CAWSDHSGRAPDGELFF
cdr3_nt: TGTGCCTGGAGTGATCATAGCGGGAGGGCCCCGGACGGGGAGCTGTTTTTT

j_call: TRBJ1-2
v_call: TRBV5-1
clone_size: -
d_call: TRBD1
cdr3_aa: CASSPGTGYGYTF
cdr3_nt: TGCGCCAGCAGCCCCGGGACAGGGTATGGCTACACCTTC

j_call: TRBJ1-3
v_call: TRBV5-1
clone_size: -
d_call: -
cdr3_aa: CASSLGNPQVWRNTIYF
cdr3_nt: TGCGCCAGCAGCTTAGGTAACCCGCAGGTCTGGAGAAACACCATATATTTT

j_call: TRBJ2-7
v_call: TRBV5-5
clone_size: -
d_call: TRBD2
cdr3_aa: CASSLWSGRYEQYF
cdr3_nt: TGTGCCAGCAGCTTGTGGAGCGGGAGGTACGAGCAGTACTTC

j_call: TRBJ2-7
v_call: TRBV5-1
clone_size: -
d_call: -
cdr3_aa: CASSLVQGRNEQYF
cdr3_nt: TGCGCCAGCAGCTTGGTACAGGGCCGAAACGAGCAGTACTTC

j_call: TRBJ1-3
v_call: TRBV30
clone_size: once
d_call: -
cdr3_aa: CAWGTPRNTIYF
cdr3_nt: TGTGCCTGGGGGACTCCCAGAAACACCATATATTTT

j_call: TRBJ2-1
v_call: TRBV5-1
clone_size: -
d_call: TRBD2
cdr3_aa: CASSLAGRDPYNEQFF
cdr3_nt: TGCGCCAGCAGCTTGGCCGGGAGGGACCCCTACAATGAGCAGTTCTTC

j_call: TRBJ1-4
v_call: TRBV9
clone_size: -
d_call: TRBD1
cdr3_aa: CASSVGTGEYEKLFF
cdr3_nt: TGTGCCAGCAGCGTAGGAACAGGGGAGTATGAAAAACTGTTTTTT

j_call: TRBJ1-2
v_call: TRBV9
clone_size: -
d_call: -
cdr3_aa: CASSPYQINYGYTF
cdr3_nt: TGTGCCAGCAGCCCATATCAGATTAACTATGGCTACACCTTC

j_call: TRBJ2-7
v_call: TRBV4-1
clone_size: -
d_call: -
cdr3_aa: CASSPKGGDRRRSYEQYF
cdr3_nt: TGCGCCAGCAGTCCTAAGGGAGGGGACAGGCGCCGCTCCTACGAGCAGTACTTC

j_call: TRBJ2-1
v_call: TRBV13
clone_size: few
d_call: TRBD1
cdr3_aa: CASSSRDRPNNEQFF
cdr3_nt: TGTGCCAGCAGCTCCCGGGACAGGCCAAACAATGAGCAGTTCTTC

j_call: TRBJ2-4
v_call: TRBV28
clone_size: -
d_call: TRBD2
cdr3_aa: CASSLILEREGRDIQYF
cdr3_nt: TGTGCCAGCAGTTTAATTCTAGAGCGGGAGGGAAGGGACATTCAGTACTTC

j_call: TRBJ1-6
v_call: TRBV27
clone_size: -
d_call: TRBD1
cdr3_aa: CASSERDRNSPLHF
cdr3_nt: TGTGCCAGCAGTGAACGGGACAGAAATTCACCCCTCCACTTT

j_call: TRBJ1-1
v_call: TRBV19
clone_size: -
d_call: -
cdr3_aa: CASSLQGRGYTEAFF
cdr3_nt: TGTGCCAGTAGTCTCCAGGGCAGAGGCTATACTGAAGCTTTCTTT

j_call: TRBJ2-1
v_call: TRBV30
clone_size: -
d_call: -
cdr3_aa: CAWSGYGGAQEQFF
cdr3_nt: TGTGCCTGGAGTGGCTACGGCGGGGCGCAAGAGCAGTTCTTC

j_call: TRBJ2-7
v_call: TRBV30
clone_size: -
d_call: TRBD2
cdr3_aa: CAWSDPGLVMVEQYF
cdr3_nt: TGTGCCTGGAGCGATCCGGGACTAGTAATGGTCGAGCAGTACTTC

j_call: TRBJ1-2
v_call: TRBV2
clone_size: -
d_call: TRBD1
cdr3_aa: CASRTGGGYNYGYTF
cdr3_nt: TGTGCCAGCAGGACAGGGGGGGGCTATAACTATGGCTACACCTTC

j_call: TRBJ2-7
v_call: TRBV6-1
clone_size: -
d_call: -
cdr3_aa: CASSEGTAYYEQYF
cdr3_nt: TGTGCCAGCAGTGAAGGGACTGCTTACTACGAGCAGTACTTC

j_call: TRBJ2-5
v_call: TRBV5-1
clone_size: few
d_call: -
cdr3_aa: CASSPNFQETQYF
cdr3_nt: TGCGCCAGCAGCCCAAATTTCCAAGAGACCCAGTACTTC

j_call: TRBJ2-1
v_call: TRBV4-1
clone_size: -
d_call: -
cdr3_aa: CASSRNSADSYNEQFF
cdr3_nt: TGCGCCAGCAGCCGGAATAGCGCGGACTCCTACAATGAGCAGTTCTTC

j_call: TRBJ2-5
v_call: TRBV6-6
clone_size: once
d_call: TRBD1
cdr3_aa: CASSYIRGQETQYF
cdr3_nt: TGTGCCAGCAGTTACATCAGGGGGCAAGAGACCCAGTACTTC